Sequencing of this T cell receptor (beta chain) was carried out in a study of T-cell reconstitution after alpha-beta-depleted transplantation in children. This clonotype was picked up many times. The CDR3 contains 13 residues. Germline V gene data show CDR1 as LGHNT and CDR2 as FRNRAP. V was clipped by 6 bases and J by 8 bases, with 16 bases between them. As it was prepared, the TCRbeta library received unique molecular identifiers. TCRdb used MiXCR to reprocess the PCR reads, holding one entry per CDR3 protein. The table records approximately 250,000 distinct CDR3 sequences, approximately 9.7% of them present only once.

V usage is TRBV12-5 and J usage is TRBJ1-2; D not resolved. This clonotype originated in a human donor who donated a stem cell graft to a child with SCID. The sequencing here drew on PBMCs from the stem cell graft donor, taken from the stem cell graft. CDR3 sequence: CASGLNPTRGYTF. The DNA for the CDR3 is TGTGCTAGTGGCCTGAACCCTACCCGCGGCTACACCTTC. The entire variable domain, with the rest obtained from reference TRBV12-5 and TRBJ1-2, is as follows: DARVTQTPRHKVTEMGQEVTMRCQPILGHNTVFWYRQTMMQGLELLAYFRNRAPLDDSGMPKDRFSAEMPDATLATLKIQPSEPRDSAVYFCASGLNPTRGYTFGSGTRLTVV.